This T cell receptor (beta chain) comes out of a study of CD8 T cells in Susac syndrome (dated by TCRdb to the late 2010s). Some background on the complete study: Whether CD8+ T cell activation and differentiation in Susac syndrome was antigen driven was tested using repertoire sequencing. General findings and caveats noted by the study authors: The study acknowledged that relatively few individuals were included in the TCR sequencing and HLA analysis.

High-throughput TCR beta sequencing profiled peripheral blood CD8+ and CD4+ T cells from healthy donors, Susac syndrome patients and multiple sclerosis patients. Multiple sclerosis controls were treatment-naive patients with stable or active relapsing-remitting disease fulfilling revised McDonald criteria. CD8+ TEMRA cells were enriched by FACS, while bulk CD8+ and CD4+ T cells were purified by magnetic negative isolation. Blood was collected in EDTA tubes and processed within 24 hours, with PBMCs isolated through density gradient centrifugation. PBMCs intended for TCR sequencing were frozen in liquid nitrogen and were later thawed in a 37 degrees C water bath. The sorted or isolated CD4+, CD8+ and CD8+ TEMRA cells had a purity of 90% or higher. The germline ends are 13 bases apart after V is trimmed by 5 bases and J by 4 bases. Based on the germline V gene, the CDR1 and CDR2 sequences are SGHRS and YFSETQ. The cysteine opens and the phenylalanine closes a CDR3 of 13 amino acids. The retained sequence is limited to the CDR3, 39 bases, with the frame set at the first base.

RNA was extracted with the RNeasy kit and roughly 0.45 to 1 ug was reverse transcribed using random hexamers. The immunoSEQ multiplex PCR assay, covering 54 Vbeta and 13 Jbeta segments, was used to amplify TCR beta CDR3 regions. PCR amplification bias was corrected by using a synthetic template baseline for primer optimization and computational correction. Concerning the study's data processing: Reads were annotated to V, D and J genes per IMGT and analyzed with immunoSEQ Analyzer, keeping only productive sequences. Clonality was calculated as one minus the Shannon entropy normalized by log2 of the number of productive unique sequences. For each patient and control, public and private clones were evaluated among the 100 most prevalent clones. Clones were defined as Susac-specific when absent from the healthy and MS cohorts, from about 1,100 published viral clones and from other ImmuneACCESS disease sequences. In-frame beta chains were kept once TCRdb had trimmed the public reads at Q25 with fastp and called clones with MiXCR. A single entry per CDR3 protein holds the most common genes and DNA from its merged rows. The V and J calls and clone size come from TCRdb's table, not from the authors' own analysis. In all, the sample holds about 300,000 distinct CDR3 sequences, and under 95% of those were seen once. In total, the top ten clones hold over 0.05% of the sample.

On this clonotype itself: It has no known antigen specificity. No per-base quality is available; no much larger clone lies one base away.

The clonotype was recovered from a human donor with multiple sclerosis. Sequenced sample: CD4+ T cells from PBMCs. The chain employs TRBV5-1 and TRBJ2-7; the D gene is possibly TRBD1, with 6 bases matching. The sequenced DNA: TGCGCCAGCAGGAGACAGGTGGAATACGAGCAGTACTTC. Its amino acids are CASRRQVEYEQYF.